This T cell receptor (beta chain) was documented in a study of identifying expanded T cells in peripheral blood. Notes on this clone: No antigen is known for it.

Germline CDR1 and CDR2: MNHNS and SASEGT. Trimming took 7 bases from V and 6 from J; bases not matched to a gene: 5. The CDR3 has 15 amino acids. Study observations and caveats: Approximately two-week clone count variance significantly increased as total template count grew. About 1.2 clones differed between technical replicates, versus approximately 16 and 19 over time.

Sequenced by immunoSEQ multiplex PCR; TCRdb stores in-frame clones only, minus some. The table has more than 75,000 clones, about 86% seen once. During the collection period, no donor immune events like infections were recorded. The chain employs TRBV6-1 and TRBJ2-1; the match to TRBD2 covers 14 bases. The sequenced material came from blood. The sequence was obtained from a person between 18 and 70 years old in good health. DNA for the CDR3: TGTGCCAGCACCTCGACTAGCGGGGGGGTCAATGAGCAGTTCTTC. This encodes CASTSTSGGVNEQFF.